This T cell receptor (beta chain) was sequenced for a study of beta chain features in type 1 diabetes. Study-wide results and limits: Moderate yet significant TCRB CDR3 shortening was seen in Type 1 diabetes patients in all four CD4+ subsets.

The sequenced template was cDNA made from the entire isolated RNA. TCRdb keeps only in-frame clones here, not all; method: immunoSEQ multiplex PCR. The sample includes about 710,000 clones, over 12% seen only once; the top ten take roughly 0.04%. Central memory, naive, regulatory and stem cell-like memory CD4+ cells were sorted by CD45RO/CCR7/CD25/CD127/CD95/CD27. As concerns this clone: Its antigen remains unidentified.

The CDR3 has 14 residues. V shed 4 bases and J 5 bases; nucleotides not matched to a gene: 8. Germline lookup yields CDR1 SGHRS and CDR2 YFSETQ. The chain links TRBV5-1 to TRBJ1-1; 7 bases align to TRBD1. The clonotype originates from a man between 18 and 29 years old with type 1 diabetes. Sequences were obtained from naive CD4+ T cells from blood. The CDR3 protein is CASSLRDSGTEAFF. In DNA, the CDR3 is TGCGCCAGCAGCCTCAGGGACAGCGGAACTGAAGCTTTCTTT.